This TCR beta chain emerged from a study of technical replicates of blood from a handful of donors. TCRdb's copy holds only in-frame clones and misses some; the assay was immunoSEQ multiplex PCR. This table has 65,000 to 95,000 clones, around 94% appearing once. The CDR3 has 15 amino acids. Trimming cost V 3 bases and J 3 bases, with 14 bases left between them. The germline V gene has CDR1 MNHNY and CDR2 SVGAGI (reference sequence). This chain joins TRBV6-6 and TRBJ1-2; possibly TRBD1 for D (5 bases). The sequence derives from a human donor in good health. Material: T cells isolated from PBMCs. The CDR3 reads CASSYRGNQDYGYTF. The CDR3 DNA reads TGTGCCAGCAGTTATAGGGGCAATCAGGACTATGGCTACACCTTC.